These T cell receptor beta chains were read from a single sample in a study of blood T cell repertoires in COVID-19. Clones were sequenced by immunoSEQ multiplex PCR, and TCRdb holds only the in-frame ones, with some missing. Of around 140,000 clones listed, approximately 80% are singletons. The material sequenced was peripheral blood. The receptor source for this set is a man between 65 and 79 years old who had recovered from COVID-19. Both conserved end residues are part of each CDR3. A D gene is named only where the DNA matches it firmly. A row's size may be missing; if present it is once, few, many or a size class.

D gene: TRBD1
J gene: TRBJ1-5
clone size: NA
CDR3 length: 14
V gene: TRBV6-6
CDR3 protein: CASSEGQVAEPQHF
CDR3 DNA: TGTGCCAGCAGCGAAGGACAGGTTGCGGAGCCCCAGCATTTT

D gene: TRBD1
J gene: TRBJ1-5
clone size: NA
CDR3 length: 15
V gene: TRBV27
CDR3 protein: CASSSGTGNHQPQHF
CDR3 DNA: TGTGCCAGCAGTTCCGGGACAGGGAACCATCAGCCCCAGCATTTT

D gene: TRBD1
J gene: TRBJ2-2
clone size: NA
CDR3 length: 15
V gene: TRBV5-4
CDR3 protein: CASSAGTGGAGELFF
CDR3 DNA: TGTGCCAGCAGCGCCGGGACAGGGGGCGCCGGGGAGCTGTTTTTT

D gene: TRBD1
J gene: TRBJ2-2
clone size: few
CDR3 length: 15
V gene: TRBV11-2
CDR3 protein: CASSPDRARAGELFF
CDR3 DNA: TGTGCCAGCAGCCCAGACAGGGCCCGAGCCGGGGAGCTGTTTTTT

D gene: TRBD2
J gene: TRBJ2-2
clone size: NA
CDR3 length: 15
V gene: TRBV3-1/TRBV3-2
CDR3 protein: CASSPQTSGSGELFF
CDR3 DNA: TGTGCCAGCAGCCCCCAAACTAGCGGGAGTGGGGAGCTGTTTTTT

D gene: NA
J gene: TRBJ1-1
clone size: NA
CDR3 length: 16
V gene: TRBV15
CDR3 protein: CATSRDGRGANTEAFF
CDR3 DNA: TGTGCCACCAGCAGAGATGGCCGGGGGGCCAACACTGAAGCTTTCTTT

D gene: NA
J gene: TRBJ1-2
clone size: once
CDR3 length: 13
V gene: TRBV5-6
CDR3 protein: CASSLAGGDGYTF
CDR3 DNA: TGTGCCAGCAGCTTGGCCGGGGGGGATGGCTACACCTTC

D gene: TRBD1
J gene: TRBJ1-2
clone size: once
CDR3 length: 15
V gene: TRBV19
CDR3 protein: CASSIRTGGSYGYTF
CDR3 DNA: TGTGCCAGTAGTATACGAACAGGGGGTTCTTATGGCTACACCTTC

D gene: TRBD1
J gene: TRBJ1-1
clone size: NA
CDR3 length: 17
V gene: TRBV29-1
CDR3 protein: CSVEDPWDRGLNTEAFF
CDR3 DNA: TGCAGCGTTGAAGATCCCTGGGACAGGGGGCTGAACACTGAAGCTTTCTTT

D gene: TRBD1
J gene: TRBJ2-5
clone size: NA
CDR3 length: 14
V gene: TRBV18
CDR3 protein: CASSPGTAKETQYF
CDR3 DNA: TGTGCCAGCTCACCTGGGACAGCGAAAGAGACCCAGTACTTC

D gene: NA
J gene: TRBJ1-1
clone size: NA
CDR3 length: 11
V gene: TRBV28
CDR3 protein: CASSGPWETFF
CDR3 DNA: TGTGCCAGCAGCGGGCCCTGGGAGACTTTCTTT

D gene: NA
J gene: TRBJ2-4
clone size: NA
CDR3 length: 12
V gene: TRBV6-2/TRBV6-3
CDR3 protein: CASSYSGLNEYF
CDR3 DNA: TGTGCCAGCAGTTACTCAGGACTCAATGAGTACTTC

D gene: NA
J gene: TRBJ2-1
clone size: NA
CDR3 length: 16
V gene: TRBV9
CDR3 protein: CASSASGTLDVYEQFF
CDR3 DNA: TGTGCCAGCAGCGCTTCCGGGACTCTAGATGTCTATGAGCAGTTCTTC

D gene: NA
J gene: TRBJ1-5
clone size: NA
CDR3 length: 13
V gene: TRBV18
CDR3 protein: CASSPLRDQPQHF
CDR3 DNA: TGTGCCAGCTCACCTCTCAGGGATCAGCCCCAGCATTTT

D gene: NA
J gene: TRBJ1-2
clone size: NA
CDR3 length: 13
V gene: TRBV7-9
CDR3 protein: CASSLPGERGYTF
CDR3 DNA: TGTGCCAGCAGTTTACCAGGGGAACGTGGCTACACCTTC

D gene: NA
J gene: TRBJ2-3
clone size: NA
CDR3 length: 17
V gene: TRBV30
CDR3 protein: CAWSVRPGGPFTDTQYF
CDR3 DNA: TGTGCCTGGAGTGTACGGCCCGGAGGGCCATTCACAGATACGCAGTATTTT

D gene: TRBD1
J gene: TRBJ2-7
clone size: NA
CDR3 length: 14
V gene: TRBV19
CDR3 protein: CASSAPGGTYEQYF
CDR3 DNA: TGTGCCAGTAGTGCACCAGGGGGAACCTACGAGCAGTACTTC

D gene: NA
J gene: TRBJ2-7
clone size: NA
CDR3 length: 15
V gene: TRBV7-2
CDR3 protein: CASSLVLAGTGEQYF
CDR3 DNA: TGTGCCAGCAGCTTAGTTCTAGCTGGCACAGGGGAGCAGTACTTC

D gene: TRBD2
J gene: TRBJ2-1
clone size: medium-sized
CDR3 length: 14
V gene: TRBV10-2
CDR3 protein: CASSELGLAGEQFF
CDR3 DNA: TGCGCCAGCAGTGAGTTGGGACTAGCGGGTGAGCAGTTCTTC